These 28 T cell receptor beta chains were all obtained from the same sample, sequenced in a study of molecular identifiers for immune sequencing clone quantification. Each CDR3 protein is one row after TCRdb ran MiXCR on the PCR reads. The data hold under 800,000 distinct CDR3 sequences, with about 25% observed a single time. The sequenced material came from naive CD8+ T cells from blood, with Jurkat cell RNA spiked in. Sample subset: FACS-sorted CD8+CD4-CCR7+CD45RA+ naive T cells. The receptors were sampled from a human donor in good health. Some libraries in this study had Jurkat cell RNA spiked in.

The rearrangement joins TRBV9 to TRBJ1-2; D is unresolved. Trimming shortened V by 0 bases and J by 0 bases, and 9 bases separated the two germline ends. From germline, CDR1 is SGDLS and CDR2 YYNGEE. The CDR3 spans 15 residues. The CDR3 DNA sequence: TGTGCCAGCAGCGTAGCGATATCTTCTAACTATGGCTACACCTTC. It is translated as CASSVAISSNYGYTF.

This clonotype was counted between two and nine times. The chain has TRBV27 and TRBJ1-5; possible D gene TRBD1, 6 bases. The CDR3 contains 15 residues. The germline V and J ends were trimmed by 6 bases and 3 bases, with 15 bases remaining between them. Germline V gives CDR1 MNHEY, CDR2 SMNVEV (reference sequence). CDR3 residues: CASRVTGLPNQPQHF. For the CDR3, the DNA is TGTGCCAGCAGGGTTACAGGGCTACCCAATCAGCCCCAGCATTTT.

This clonotype was recorded many times. The V call is TRBV4-1, the J call TRBJ1-1; D is possibly TRBD1 (5 bases). Trimming stripped 1 base from V and 7 bases from J, with 10 bases between. Germline values: CDR1 MGHRA, CDR2 YSYEKL. The CDR3 runs 13 residues. The CDR3 here is CASSQGLGVEAFF. In DNA, the CDR3 is TGCGCCAGCAGCCAAGGTCTGGGGGTTGAAGCTTTCTTT.

This chain uses TRBV29-1 with TRBJ2-7; D tentatively fits TRBD1 or TRBD2 (6 bases each). CDR3 length equals 16 residues. Germline CDR1 is SQVTM and CDR2 is ANQGSEA. The ends were cut back, 4 bases at V and 4 bases at J, with 23 bases in the middle. CDR3: CSVVGGGGSSRYEQYF. In nucleotides, the CDR3 is TGCAGCGTTGTGGGGGGTGGGGGCTCATCTAGGTACGAGCAGTACTTC.

The V and J genes are TRBV29-1 and TRBJ2-7, with TRBD1 identical over 7 bases. CDR3 length equals 12 residues. CDR1 is SQVTM and CDR2 is ANQGSEA in the germline V gene. The ends lost 5 bases at V and 3 bases at J; junction bases unmatched: 4. The CDR3 loop is CSVIQGSYEQYF. The CDR3 DNA is TGCAGCGTTATACAGGGGAGCTACGAGCAGTACTTC.

This clonotype was detected ten times or more. The chain has TRBV10-2 and TRBJ2-3, with 8 bases aligning to TRBD2. The germline CDR1 and CDR2 sequences are WSHSY and SAAADI. The V segment lost 7 bases and the J segment 5 bases; nucleotides outside the gene matches: 8. CDR3 length: 14 residues. The CDR3 loop reads CASKPAGDLDTQYF. The CDR3 DNA sequence: TGCGCCAGCAAACCAGCGGGAGATCTAGATACGCAGTATTTT.

On this clonotype: A junction end diverges from the germline sequence, so it may reflect a read error. This sequence joins TRBV29-1 and TRBJ2-7, with 7 nucleotides matching TRBD2. Germline assignment: CDR1 SQVTM and CDR2 ANQGSEA. The CDR3 extends over 15 amino acids. CDR3 nucleotides: TGCAGCGTTGTGACTGGGCTGGCGGGGGTGCGGGAGCAGTGCTTC. Protein: CSVVTGLAGVREQCF.

This clonotype was detected only a few times. The chain joins TRBV9 to TRBJ1-1; possible D gene TRBD1, 6 bases. Per the germline V gene, CDR1 is SGDLS and CDR2 is YYNGEE. Trimming removed 3 bases from V and 2 bases from J, with 11 bases in between. The length of the CDR3 is 14 residues. CDR3 sequence: CASSAGQTNTEAFF. The CDR3 coding sequence is TGTGCCAGCAGCGCGGGACAAACAAACACTGAAGCTTTCTTT.

The gene calls are TRBV7-6 and TRBJ2-2; TRBD2 aligns across 10 bases. Germline lookup yields CDR1 SGHVS and CDR2 FNYEAQ. V shed 3 bases and J 6 bases; nucleotides not matched to a gene: 10. CDR3 length: 17 amino acids. CDR3 protein: CASSLGLAGVSAGELFF. CDR3 sequence (DNA): TGTGCCAGCAGCTTGGGTCTAGCGGGAGTTAGCGCCGGGGAGCTGTTTTTT. Full variable domain (missing parts from reference TRBV7-6 and TRBJ2-2): GAGVSQSPRYKVTKRGQDVALRCDPISGHVSLYWYRQALGQGPEFLTYFNYEAQQDKSGLPNDRFSAERPEGSISTLTIQRTEQRDSAMYRCASSLGLAGVSAGELFFGEGSRLTVL.

Remarks on this clonotype: Since a much larger clone is just one base distant, this may be a read error. The chain has TRBV4-3 and TRBJ2-1; no clear D gene. CDR3 length: 17 residues. In germline, CDR1 is LGHNA, CDR2 YSLEER. Here the CDR3 reads CASGQDRVGYSYNEQFF. The CDR3 DNA reads as TGCGCCAGCGGCCAAGATAGGGTCGGCTACTCCTACAATGAGCAGTTCTTC.

Ten or more counts support this clonotype. The chain joins TRBV7-9 to TRBJ2-5; D might be TRBD1 (5 bases). The CDR3 totals 14 residues. Looked up from germline, CDR1 is SEHNR and CDR2 is FQNEAQ (reference sequence). V shed 7 bases and J shed 4 bases, with 16 bases lying between them. The CDR3 spells CASTYPQGSETQYF. The DNA of the CDR3 is TGTGCCAGCACCTACCCCCAGGGTTCAGAGACCCAGTACTTC.

Points on this clonotype: As the CDR3 is not closed by the conserved phenylalanine or tryptophan, this likely results from a read error. This chain connects TRBV18 to TRBJ2-7, with 7 bases matching TRBD1. Losses at the gene ends were 6 bases for V and 2 bases for J; bases not matched to a gene: 7. CDR1 KGHSH and CDR2 LQKENI come from the germline V gene. The CDR3 is 14 amino acids. CDR3: CASSVGQGAYEQYL. CDR3 DNA: TGTGCCAGCTCCGTGGGTCAGGGGGCCTACGAGCAGTACCTC.

This clonotype was observed at least ten times. The chain joins TRBV6-2 or TRBV6-3 to TRBJ2-5; D is perhaps TRBD2 (6 bases). V gave up 4 bases and J gave up 6 bases, with 15 bases separating them. CDR3 length: 14 residues. Germline V lookup: CDR1 MNHEY, CDR2 SVGEGT. The CDR3 is CASSSSWGEKTQYF. Written as DNA, the CDR3 is TGTGCCAGCAGTTCATCTTGGGGGGAGAAGACCCAGTACTTC.

There are a few counts of this clonotype. The gene calls are TRBV20-1 and TRBJ2-1, with 12 bases lining up with TRBD2. The germline V gene encodes CDR1 DFQATT and CDR2 SNEGSKA (reference sequence). The CDR3 covers 17 residues. V trimming: 6 bases; J trimming: 4 bases; junction bases outside the gene matches: 13. As DNA, the CDR3 is TGCAGTGCCACCGGGACTAGCGGGCGGACCCTTTACAATGAGCAGTTCTTC. It is translated as CSATGTSGRTLYNEQFF.

V is TRBV27 and J is TRBJ2-7; TRBD1 matches 8 bases. With 4 bases clipped from V and 3 bases from J, the junction kept 11 bases outside the gene matches. This CDR3 is 16 amino acids long. The V gene's germline CDR1 is MNHEY and CDR2 SMNVEV (reference sequence). This chain's CDR3 is CASSSTVGQGLYEQYF. Written as DNA, the CDR3 is TGTGCCAGCAGTTCAACCGTTGGACAGGGACTCTACGAGCAGTACTTC.

The chain recombines TRBV20-1 with TRBJ2-1; 8 bases are shared with TRBD2. V trimming: 2 bases; J trimming: 0 bases; junction bases outside the gene matches: 6. The CDR3 is 16 amino acids. Germline CDR1 and CDR2: DFQATT and SNEGSKA (reference sequence). CDR3 in amino acids: CSARPIAGPSYNEQFF. The CDR3 DNA reads as TGCAGTGCTAGACCTATAGCGGGGCCCTCCTACAATGAGCAGTTCTTC.

The chain couples TRBV7-3 to TRBJ2-1; possibly TRBD1 or TRBD2 for D (7 bases each). This CDR3 has 18 amino acids. V lost 5 bases and J 9 bases, leaving 29 bases between the germline ends. Germline values: CDR1 SGHTA, CDR2 FQGTGA. CDR3 residues: CASSREGGTAVGYGEQFF. CDR3 coding DNA: TGTGCCAGCAGCCGCGAGGGGGGGACAGCGGTTGGTTATGGTGAGCAGTTCTTC.

This clonotype turned up a few times. The chain couples TRBV4-1 to TRBJ1-1, with a weak D call TRBD1 (5 bases). The V end lost 4 bases, the J end lost 8 bases, and 14 bases lay between the germline ends. The CDR3 covers 13 residues. Germline assignment: CDR1 MGHRA and CDR2 YSYEKL. DNA for the CDR3: TGCGCCAGCAGCCGGCCTCTAGGGACCGAAGCTTTCTTT. Translated, it gives CASSRPLGTEAFF.

In this sample, this clonotype turned up a few times. The chain combines TRBV6-6 with TRBJ2-2; D is unresolved. This CDR3 is built from 15 residues. Germline V gives CDR1 MNHNY, CDR2 SVGAGI (reference sequence). The V and J ends lost 0 bases and 0 bases respectively, with 5 bases between them. The CDR3 nucleotides read TGTGCCAGCAGTTACTCGACACCGAACACCGGGGAGCTGTTTTTT. This sequence encodes CASSYSTPNTGELFF.

The J gene is TRBJ2-3, the V gene TRBV9; D is ambiguous. Trimming took 4 bases from V and 2 from J, leaving 17 bases between them. CDR1 and CDR2 (germline): SGDLS, YYNGEE. The CDR3 extends over 16 amino acids. The CDR3 sequence is CASSTSLNSHTDTQYF. The CDR3 DNA sequence: TGTGCCAGCAGCACCAGCTTGAACAGCCACACAGATACGCAGTATTTT. The complete variable domain, with remaining parts taken from reference TRBV9 and TRBJ2-3, reads DSGVTQTPKHLITATGQRVTLRCSPRSGDLSVYWYQQSLDQGLQFLIQYYNGEERAKGNILERFSAQQFPDLHSELNLSSLELGDSALYFCASSTSLNSHTDTQYFGPGTRLTVL.

The J gene is TRBJ2-6, the V gene TRBV10-2, with D unclear. The CDR3 runs 15 residues. Per germline, CDR1 WSHSY and CDR2 SAAADI. The V end lost 0 bases, the J end lost 0 bases, and 3 bases lay between the germline ends. The CDR3 DNA reads as TGCGCCAGCAGTGAGTCAAACTCTGGGGCCAACGTCCTGACTTTC. Its translation is CASSESNSGANVLTF.

On this clonotype itself: One base away lies a much larger clone, so this may be a sequencing read error. The genes are TRBV19 and TRBJ1-5; D gene unclear. The V gene's germline CDR1 is LNHDA and CDR2 SQIVND (reference sequence). Trimming cost V 3 bases and J 7 bases, with 16 bases left between them. This CDR3 contains 15 residues. This chain's CDR3 is CASSMGGLGTQPQHF. In nucleotides, the CDR3 is TGTGCCAGTAGTATGGGCGGACTGGGAACGCAGCCCCAGCATTTT.

Note on this clonotype: This may come from a read error, since a much larger clone is one base off. The chain recombines TRBV5-5 with TRBJ2-5, with 10 bases matching TRBD2. The CDR3 runs to 16 residues. Germline CDR1 SGHKS, CDR2 YYEKEE (reference sequence). This CDR3 reads CASSVNPGLASEPQYF. CDR3 bases: TGTGCCAGCAGCGTCAACCCGGGACTAGCGTCAGAGCCCCAGTACTTC.

The sample holds a few counts of this clonotype. The chain combines TRBV2 with TRBJ1-1; D gene uncertain. V was cut by 8 bases and J by 1 base, with 14 bases left in between. Germline V gene sequence: CDR1 SNHLY, CDR2 FYNNEI. The CDR3 covers 14 residues. CDR3 DNA sequence: TGTGCCAGCGCCCAAGGACCACCGAACACTGAAGCTTTCTTT. Translated: CASAQGPPNTEAFF.

J is TRBJ1-5 and V is TRBV28, with D maybe TRBD1 (5 bases). CDR1 is MDHEN and CDR2 is SYDVKM in the germline V gene. The CDR3 length is 14 residues. The germline V and J ends were trimmed by 3 bases and 1 base, with 7 bases remaining between them. The CDR3 DNA is TGTGCCAGCAGTTTCCGGGACAGCAATCAGCCCCAGCATTTT. This sequence encodes CASSFRDSNQPQHF.

The chain carries TRBV19 and TRBJ2-1; weak D call: TRBD1 (6 bases). Germline V lookup: CDR1 LNHDA, CDR2 SQIVND (reference sequence). The CDR3 is 13 amino acids. The germline V and J ends were trimmed by 6 bases and 9 bases, with 15 bases remaining between them. CDR3 bases: TGTGCCAGTAGACGGCAGGGGATCGGTGAGCAGTTCTTC. It specifies CASRRQGIGEQFF.

The sample holds many counts of this clonotype. This chain links TRBV4-1 with TRBJ2-1; 8 bases are shared with TRBD1. With 0 bases clipped from V and 4 bases from J, the junction kept 11 bases outside the gene matches. The germline gives CDR1 MGHRA, CDR2 YSYEKL. CDR3 length: 18 residues. Here the CDR3 DNA reads TGCGCCAGCAGCCAAGAGTTTGATCGGGACAGGAGTTACAATGAGCAGTTCTTC. It encodes CASSQEFDRDRSYNEQFF.

The count of this clonotype is one. A much more abundant neighbour one base away suggests this may be a read error. Likely a read error: the CDR3 ends without its conserved phenylalanine or tryptophan. The chain joins TRBV9 to TRBJ2-7; 9 bases are a match to TRBD2. Germline V gene data show CDR1 as SGDLS and CDR2 as YYNGEE. This CDR3 region has 13 residues. The J segment lost 4 bases and the V segment lost 5 bases, leaving 4 bases of the junction unmatched. Written as DNA, the CDR3 is TGTGCCAGCAGGGGTAGCGGGAGTTACGAGCAGTACCTC. Residues: CASRGSGSYEQYL.